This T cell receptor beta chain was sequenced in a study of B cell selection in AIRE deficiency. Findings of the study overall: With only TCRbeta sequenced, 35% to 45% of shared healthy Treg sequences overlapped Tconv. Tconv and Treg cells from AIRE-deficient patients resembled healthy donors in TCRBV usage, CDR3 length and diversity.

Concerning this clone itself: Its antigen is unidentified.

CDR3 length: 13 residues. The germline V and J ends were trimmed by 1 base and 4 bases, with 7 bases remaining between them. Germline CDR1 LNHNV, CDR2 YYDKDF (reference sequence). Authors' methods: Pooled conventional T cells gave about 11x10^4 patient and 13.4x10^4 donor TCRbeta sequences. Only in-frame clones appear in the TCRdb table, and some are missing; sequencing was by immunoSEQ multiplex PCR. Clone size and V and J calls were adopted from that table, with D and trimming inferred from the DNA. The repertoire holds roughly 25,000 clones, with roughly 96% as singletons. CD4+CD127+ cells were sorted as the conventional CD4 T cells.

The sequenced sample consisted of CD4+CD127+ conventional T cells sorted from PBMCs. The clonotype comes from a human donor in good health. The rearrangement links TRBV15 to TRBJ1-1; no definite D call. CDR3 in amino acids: CATSRGPGTEAFF. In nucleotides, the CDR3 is TGTGCCACCAGCAGAGGGCCGGGCACTGAAGCTTTCTTT. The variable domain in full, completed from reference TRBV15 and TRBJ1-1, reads DAMVIQNPRYQVTQFGKPVTLSCSQTLNHNVMYWYQQKSSQAPKLLFHYYDKDFNNEADTPDNFQSRRPNTSFCFLDIRSPGLGDTAMYLCATSRGPGTEAFFGQGTRLTVV.